This T cell receptor (beta chain) was captured in a study of T cell responses to AZD1222 COVID-19 vaccine. Turning to the study itself: Both about-4-week and about-12-week second-dose recipients were combined. Study-wide results and limits: Only 5 or 6 individuals given AZD1222 were seropositive at baseline. CD4 TCRs linked to vaccination spanned spike, dominating at 160-218 and 743-854.

Produced via immunoSEQ multiplex PCR; TCRdb's table is partial and in-frame only. The repertoire holds approximately 73,000 clones, with over 80% as singletons. This CDR3 has 14 residues. The junction had 1 base not matched to a gene; V was cut back by 6 bases and J by 0 bases. In germline, CDR1 is SNHLY, CDR2 FYNNEI. A word on this clone: What it recognizes is unknown.

This chain uses TRBV2 with TRBJ2-1; 8 bases line up with TRBD2. The source material was peripheral blood, sampled on day 0 of AZD1222 vaccination. The sequence derives from an adult in good health. The CDR3 coding sequence is TGTGCCAGCAGGCGGGGGGCCTCCTACAATGAGCAGTTCTTC. Translated: CASRRGASYNEQFF.